Below, one T cell receptor (beta chain) is given with its context. Antigen specificity is unknown. This specimen comes from a study of T cell responses to AZD1222 COVID-19 vaccine. The study's findings and limits: Spike-specific TCR repertoires showed rising breadth and depth after two AZD1222 doses. Repertoire samples came only from after the peak T cell response. With dominance at 160-218 and 743-854, vaccine-associated CD4 TCRs spanned spike. Baseline serology detected seropositivity in only six or seven AZD1222 recipients.

Profiled with immunoSEQ multiplex PCR; TCRdb holds only in-frame clones, not every one. Of about 160,000 clones listed, 80% to 95% were seen once; the top ten hold more than 3%. The V end lost 4 bases, the J end lost 0 bases, and 14 bases lay between the germline ends. This CDR3 has 16 residues. Looked up from germline, CDR1 is PRHDT and CDR2 is FYEKMQ (reference sequence). The sequence was obtained from an adult who received the AZD1222 COVID-19 vaccine. The chain is built from TRBV13 and TRBJ2-3; weak D call: TRBD1 (6 bases). The source was peripheral blood, collected 28 days after the second AZD1222 dose. CDR3 bases: TGTGCCAGCAGCTACCCCTCAGGGGCTAGCACAGATACGCAGTATTTT. It is translated as CASSYPSGASTDTQYF.